The sequence of this T cell receptor beta chain was determined in a study of cytomegalovirus exposure and HLA in healthy donors. Study details: A prior analysis found 95 million to 140 million unique TCR beta sequences from approximately 190 million T cells. Broader study findings: An analysis that came later showed most CMV-associated TCR beta chains appearing HLA-restricted. A later analysis, which compared TCR beta chains of equal frequency, found the HLA-associated ones more clonally expanded. For presence/absence analyses, sequencing depth was assumed to be roughly uniform across donors.

A word on this clone: Its antigen is as yet unknown.

This PCR relied on a set of 60 Vbeta primers and 13 Jbeta primers. The repertoire was sequenced with immunoSEQ multiplex PCR; TCRdb's copy has only in-frame clones and lacks some. The data show 140,000 to 150,000 clones, around 79% seen once. Material for sequencing was PBMCs. This TCR was recovered from a woman aged 25 to 39 in good health and CMV-seronegative.

The CDR3 DNA is TGTGCCAGTAGTAACCCGACAGGATCCTACACCTTC. Protein product: CASSNPTGSYTF. V usage is TRBV19 and J usage is TRBJ1-2; D perhaps matches TRBD1 (6 bases). CDR1 is LNHDA and CDR2 is SQIVND in the germline V gene (reference sequence). This CDR3 has 12 residues. V was trimmed by 4 bases and J by 10 bases, leaving 13 bases between them.